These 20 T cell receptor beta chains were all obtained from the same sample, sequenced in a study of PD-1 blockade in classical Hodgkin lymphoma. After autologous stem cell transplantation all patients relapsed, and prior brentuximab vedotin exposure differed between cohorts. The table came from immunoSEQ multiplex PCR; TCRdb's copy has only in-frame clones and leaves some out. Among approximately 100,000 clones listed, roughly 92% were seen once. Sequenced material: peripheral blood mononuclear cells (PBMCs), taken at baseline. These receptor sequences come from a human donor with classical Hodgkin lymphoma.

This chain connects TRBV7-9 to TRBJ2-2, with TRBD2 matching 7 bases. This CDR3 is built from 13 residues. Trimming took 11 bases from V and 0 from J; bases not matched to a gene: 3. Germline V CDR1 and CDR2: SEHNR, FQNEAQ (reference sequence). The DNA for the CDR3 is TGTGCCCCTGGGAGGGCGAACACCGGGGAGCTGTTTTTT. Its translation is CAPGRANTGELFF.

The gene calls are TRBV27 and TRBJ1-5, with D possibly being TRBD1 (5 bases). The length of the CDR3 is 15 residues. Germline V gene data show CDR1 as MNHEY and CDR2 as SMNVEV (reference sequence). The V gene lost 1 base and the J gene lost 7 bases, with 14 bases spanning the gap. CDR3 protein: CASSLYGGRRQPQHF. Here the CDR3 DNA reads TGTGCCAGCAGTTTATACGGGGGACGCAGGCAGCCCCAGCATTTT.

The CDR3: CASSSYRRTNEKLFF. The CDR3 DNA reads TGTGCCAGTAGTTCGTATAGACGAACTAATGAAAAACTGTTTTTT. The V and J genes are TRBV19 and TRBJ1-4; D gene unclear. Trimming left V 5 bases short and J 1 base short, with 11 bases between. CDR1 LNHDA and CDR2 SQIVND come from the germline V gene (reference sequence). The CDR3 spans 15 residues. The entire variable domain, with the rest obtained from reference TRBV19 and TRBJ1-4, is as follows: DGGITQSPKYLFRKEGQNVTLSCEQNLNHDAMYWYRQDPGQGLRLIYYSQIVNDFQKGDIAEGYSVSREKKESFPLTVTSAQKNPTAFYLCASSSYRRTNEKLFFGSGTQLSVL.

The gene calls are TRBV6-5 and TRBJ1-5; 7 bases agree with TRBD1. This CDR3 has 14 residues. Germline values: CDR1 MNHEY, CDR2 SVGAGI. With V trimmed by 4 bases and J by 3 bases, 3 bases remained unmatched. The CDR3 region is CASSLDRDNQPQHF. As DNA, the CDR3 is TGTGCCAGCAGTTTAGACAGGGACAATCAGCCCCAGCATTTT.

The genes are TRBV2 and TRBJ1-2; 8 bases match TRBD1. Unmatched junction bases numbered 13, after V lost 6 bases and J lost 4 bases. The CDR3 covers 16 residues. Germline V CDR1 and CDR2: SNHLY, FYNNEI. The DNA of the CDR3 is TGTGCCAGCAGCGGGACAGGCTCTCCTTTGCCCTATGGCTACACCTTC. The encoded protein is CASSGTGSPLPYGYTF.

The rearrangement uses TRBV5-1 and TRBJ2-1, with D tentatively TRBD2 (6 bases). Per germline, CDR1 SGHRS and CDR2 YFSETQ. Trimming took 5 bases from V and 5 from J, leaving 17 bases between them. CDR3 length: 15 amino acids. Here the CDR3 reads CASRDGSGLNNEQFF. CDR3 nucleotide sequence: TGCGCCAGCAGAGACGGGAGTGGCCTCAACAATGAGCAGTTCTTC.

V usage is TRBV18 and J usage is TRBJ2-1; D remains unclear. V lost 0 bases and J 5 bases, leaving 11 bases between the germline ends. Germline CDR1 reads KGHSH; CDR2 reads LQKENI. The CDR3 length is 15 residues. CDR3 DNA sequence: TGTGCCAGCTCACCACCGGGTCGACCAGACAATGAGCAGTTCTTC. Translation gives CASSPPGRPDNEQFF. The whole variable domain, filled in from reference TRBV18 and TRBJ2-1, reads NAGVMQNPRHLVRRRGQEARLRCSPMKGHSHVYWYRQLPEEGLKFMVYLQKENIIDESGMPKERFSAEFPKEGPSILRIQQVVRGDSAAYFCASSPPGRPDNEQFFGPGTRLTVL.

The CDR3 here is CASSDTSGMSYEQYF. CDR3 bases: TGTGCCAGCAGCGACACTAGCGGGATGTCCTACGAGCAGTACTTC. The gene calls are TRBV9 and TRBJ2-7; 10 nucleotides match TRBD2. V lost 3 bases, J lost 1 base, and 4 bases stayed unmatched. Germline V gives CDR1 SGDLS, CDR2 YYNGEE. There are 15 residues in the CDR3.

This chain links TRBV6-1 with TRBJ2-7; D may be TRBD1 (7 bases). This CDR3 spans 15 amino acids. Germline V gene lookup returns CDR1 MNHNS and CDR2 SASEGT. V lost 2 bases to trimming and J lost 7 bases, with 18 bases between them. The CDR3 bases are TGTGCCAGCAGTGAAAGGAGGGACAGTTCGTGGGAGCAGTACTTC. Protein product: CASSERRDSSWEQYF.

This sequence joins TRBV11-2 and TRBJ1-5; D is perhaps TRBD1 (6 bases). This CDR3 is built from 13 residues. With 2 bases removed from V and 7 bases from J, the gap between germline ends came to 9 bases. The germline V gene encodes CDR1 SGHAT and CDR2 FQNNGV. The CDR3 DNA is TGTGCCAGCAGCTTACAGGGGCAACAGCCCCAGCATTTT. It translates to CASSLQGQQPQHF. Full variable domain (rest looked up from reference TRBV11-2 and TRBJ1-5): EAGVAQSPRYKIIEKRQSVAFWCNPISGHATLYWYQQILGQGPKLLIQFQNNGVVDDSQLPKDRFSAERLKGVDSTLKIQPAKLEDSAVYLCASSLQGQQPQHFGDGTRLSIL.

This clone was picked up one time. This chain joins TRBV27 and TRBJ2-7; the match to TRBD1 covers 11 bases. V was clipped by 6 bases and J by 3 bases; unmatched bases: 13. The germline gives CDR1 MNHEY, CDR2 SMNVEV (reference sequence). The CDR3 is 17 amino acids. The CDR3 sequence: CASSPSTGDRGGYEQYF. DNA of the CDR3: TGTGCCAGCAGCCCGTCGACCGGGGACAGGGGGGGCTACGAGCAGTACTTC.

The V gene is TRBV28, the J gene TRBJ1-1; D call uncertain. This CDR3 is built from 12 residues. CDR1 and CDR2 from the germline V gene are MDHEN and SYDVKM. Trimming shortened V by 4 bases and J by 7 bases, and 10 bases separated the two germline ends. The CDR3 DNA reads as TGTGCCAGCAGTTCCGGGGTGGGTGAAGCTTTCTTT. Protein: CASSSGVGEAFF.

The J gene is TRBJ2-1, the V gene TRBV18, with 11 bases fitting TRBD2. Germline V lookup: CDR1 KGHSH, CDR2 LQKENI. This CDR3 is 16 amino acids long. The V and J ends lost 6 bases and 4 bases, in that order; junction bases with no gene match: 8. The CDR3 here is CASSPSGTSGYNEQFF. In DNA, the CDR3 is TGTGCCAGCTCCCCCTCCGGGACTAGCGGTTACAATGAGCAGTTCTTC.

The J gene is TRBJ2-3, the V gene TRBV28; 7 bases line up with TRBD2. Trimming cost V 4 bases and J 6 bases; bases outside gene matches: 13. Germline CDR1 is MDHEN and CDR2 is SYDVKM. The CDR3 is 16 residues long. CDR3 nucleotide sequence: TGTGCCAGCAGTTCCCCCCGAGGCGGGGGACGGGATACGCAGTATTTT. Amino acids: CASSSPRGGGRDTQYF.

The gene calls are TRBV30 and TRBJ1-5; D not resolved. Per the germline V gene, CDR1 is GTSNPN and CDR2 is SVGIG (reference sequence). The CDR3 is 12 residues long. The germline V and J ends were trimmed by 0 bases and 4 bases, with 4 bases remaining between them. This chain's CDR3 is CAWSVENQPQHF. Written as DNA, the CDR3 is TGTGCCTGGAGTGTCGAGAATCAGCCCCAGCATTTT.

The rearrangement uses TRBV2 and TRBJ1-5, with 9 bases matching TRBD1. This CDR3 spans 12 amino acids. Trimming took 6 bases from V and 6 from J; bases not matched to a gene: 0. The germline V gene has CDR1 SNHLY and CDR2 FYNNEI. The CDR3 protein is CASRQGAQPQHF. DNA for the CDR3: TGTGCCAGCAGACAGGGGGCTCAGCCCCAGCATTTT.

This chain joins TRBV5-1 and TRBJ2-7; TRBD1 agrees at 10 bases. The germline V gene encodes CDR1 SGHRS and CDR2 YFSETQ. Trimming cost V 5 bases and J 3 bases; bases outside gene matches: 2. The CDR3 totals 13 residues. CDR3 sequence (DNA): TGCGCCAGCAGTGGGACAGGGGTCTACGAGCAGTACTTC. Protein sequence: CASSGTGVYEQYF.

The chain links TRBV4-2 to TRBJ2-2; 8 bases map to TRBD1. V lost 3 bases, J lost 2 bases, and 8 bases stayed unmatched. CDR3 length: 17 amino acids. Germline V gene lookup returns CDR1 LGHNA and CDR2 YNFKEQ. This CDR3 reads CASSHASAGGNTGELFF. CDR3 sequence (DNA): TGTGCCAGCAGCCACGCGTCTGCAGGGGGCAACACCGGGGAGCTGTTTTTT.

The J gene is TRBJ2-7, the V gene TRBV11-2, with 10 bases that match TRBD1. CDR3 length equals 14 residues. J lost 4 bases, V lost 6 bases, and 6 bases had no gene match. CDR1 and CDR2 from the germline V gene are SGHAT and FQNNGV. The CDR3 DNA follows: TGTGCCAGCAGATCCGGGACAGGGGAATACGAGCAGTACTTC. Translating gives CASRSGTGEYEQYF.

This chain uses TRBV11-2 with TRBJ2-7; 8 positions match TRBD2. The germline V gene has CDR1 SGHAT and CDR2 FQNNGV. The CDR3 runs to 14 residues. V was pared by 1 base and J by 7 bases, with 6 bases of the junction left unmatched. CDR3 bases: TGTGCCAGCAGCTTAGCGGGAGGGGTGAGGGAGCAGTACTTC. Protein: CASSLAGGVREQYF.